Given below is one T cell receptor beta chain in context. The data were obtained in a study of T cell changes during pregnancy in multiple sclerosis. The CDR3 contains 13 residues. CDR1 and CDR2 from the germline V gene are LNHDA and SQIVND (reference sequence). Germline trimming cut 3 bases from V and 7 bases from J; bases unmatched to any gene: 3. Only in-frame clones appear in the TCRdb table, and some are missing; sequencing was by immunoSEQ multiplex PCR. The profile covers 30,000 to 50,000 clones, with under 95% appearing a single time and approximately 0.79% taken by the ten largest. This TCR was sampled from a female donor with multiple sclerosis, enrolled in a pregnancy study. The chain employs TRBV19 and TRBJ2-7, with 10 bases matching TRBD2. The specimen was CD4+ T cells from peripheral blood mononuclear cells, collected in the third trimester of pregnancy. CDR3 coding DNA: TGTGCCAGTAGTATCGGACTAGCGGAGGAGCAGTACTTC. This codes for CASSIGLAEEQYF.